The subject of this entry is one TCR beta chain. Its binding antigen is unknown. Per-base quality was not reported, and no clone a single base away is much larger than it. The sample belongs to a study of blood T cells in healthy people across ages (dated by TCRdb to about 2015). Concerning the study at large: Template switching captured roughly one uniquely barcoded TCR beta cDNA molecule per two T cells in model experiments. Age-related changes in TCR beta repertoire diversity were measured in the study by deep sequencing normalized with unique cDNA molecular identifiers. The donors were divided into four age groups: young (average around 15 years), middle-aged (over 35), aged (approximately 62) and long-lived (roughly 88). Donors of different ages were randomly distributed across sequencing lanes to avoid experimental bias. Using the same blood draw, the study looked at two additional independent replicas of 1 million unique cDNA reads for two donors, one aged 18 to 30 and the other aged 80 or older.

V is pruned by 1 base and J by 3 bases, leaving 20 bases of the junction without a gene match. Including the terminal cysteine and phenylalanine, the CDR3 comprises 21 residues. This entry keeps only the CDR3 DNA: 63 bases, framed from base 1. On the study overall, not on this receptor specifically: Compared with the aged group, the long-lived group had more naive CD4+ T cells, fewer expanded clones and increased TCR diversity, suggesting age selection. The CMV infection status of donors was not known, potentially confounding age-related changes in expanded clonotypes. Estimates of total diversity based on one million sequenced T cells were considered lower bounds and underestimates. The percentage of naive T cells measured by flow cytometry correlated strongly with observed TCR beta diversity. Bulk unsorted PBMC profiling prevented conclusive comparison of naive and antigen-experienced compartments. Observed TCR beta diversity per million T cells fell roughly linearly with age, and a significant reduction was already apparent by age about 38.

The library was made by 5' RACE. The sequencing machine was an Illumina HiSeq 2500. A second PCR of roughly 6 to 11 cycles was run with a J-beta primer mix and a sample-barcoded 5' primer. A unique molecular identifier was introduced onto each TCR beta cDNA molecule by a template-switch 5' adaptor carrying 12 random nucleotides. Each sample yielded at least 2.5 million CDR3-containing paired-end reads. All of the RNA was converted into first-strand cDNA using the Mint cDNA synthesis kit, with a TRBC-specific oligonucleotide serving as the primer. Following uracil-DNA glycosylase treatment, all cDNA underwent a first 18-cycle PCR with the universal primers M1SS and BC2_uni_R. For the original study's pipeline: For normalization, 1 million high-quality reads were randomly selected from each sample, with every read carrying a distinct molecular identifier. Instead of being binned into consensus sequences, reads that shared molecular identifiers were thrown out. MiTCR, set to a Q25 quality threshold and the strictest error-elimination algorithm, was used for CDR3 identification, clonotype clustering and error correction. A nonparametric unseen species model with Euler transformation was used to estimate lower-bound total TCR beta diversity. Starting from the raw public reads, TCRdb applied fastp trimming at Q25, assembled clones with MiXCR and retained in-frame beta chains. Entries are consolidated by CDR3 protein sequence, retaining the most common genes and DNA. TCRdb's processing, not the authors', yielded these V and J calls. This sample has about 640,000 distinct CDR3 sequences in its table, and around 54% of those were observed once. Approximately 37% of the sample goes to the ten largest clones.

Donors were around 37 systemically healthy Caucasian individuals from Russia aged about 6 to 100 years. Each donor gave 9 to 10 milliliters of peripheral blood, collected into EDTA-treated Vacutainer tubes. PBMCs were isolated by Ficoll-Paque density-gradient centrifugation, with at least 7 million obtained per sample. Total RNA was extracted from PBMCs with Trizol reagent, with at least 6 micrograms obtained per sample. For every donor, flow cytometry on a PBMC aliquot measured the percentage of naive CD45RAhigh/CD27high T cells. The chain uses TRBV12-3 or TRBV12-4 and TRBJ2-3; a stretch of 9 junction bases matches TRBD2. Input material: blood. The TCR sequence derives from a man aged 55 to 70 in good health. For the CDR3, the sequence is CASSLGLMGGGGRARTDTQYF. The DNA is as follows: TGTGCCAGCAGTTTAGGCCTAATGGGAGGGGGCGGGAGGGCTCGGACAGATACGCAGTATTTT.